The 22 T cell receptor beta chains presented below share a single source sample, sequenced in a study of regulatory T cells in long-lasting Graves disease. This sample's time point: newly diagnosed GD, antithyroid drugs for less than 3 months. PBMC RNA was the source of the TCR library. With iRepertoire HTBI primers and Arm-PCR of CDR3 regions, TCR beta libraries were built. In TCRdb, the multiplex PCR reads were re-called with MiXCR into one record per CDR3 protein. The table includes about 540,000 distinct CDR3 sequences, approximately 12% detected once. These same records also appear under a second study, on T cells in Graves' hyperthyroidism and ophthalmopathy.

The starting material was peripheral blood mononuclear cells (PBMCs), obtained at new diagnosis, from a patient treated with antithyroid drugs. These receptors were obtained from a man younger than 45 with Graves disease.

This clonotype came up many times. The chain carries TRBV20-1 and TRBJ2-3; 11 positions match TRBD2. This CDR3 spans 14 amino acids. The V gene's germline CDR1 is DFQATT and CDR2 SNEGSKA (reference sequence). After removal of 5 bases from V and 2 bases from J, the junction contained 3 bases not matched to a gene. CDR3 in amino acids: CSAGTSGDTDTQYF. The CDR3 DNA is TGCAGTGCTGGGACTAGCGGAGACACAGATACGCAGTATTTT.

This chain joins TRBV4-1 and TRBJ1-1; possible D gene TRBD1, 6 bases. Germline assignment: CDR1 MGHRA and CDR2 YSYEKL. Trimming removed 4 bases from V and 6 bases from J, with 24 bases in between. The CDR3 covers 17 residues. CDR3 nucleotide sequence: TGCGCCAGCAGCCCGATTCTCAGGGGTGGTTTATTAGCTGAAGCTTTCTTT. It encodes CASSPILRGGLLAEAFF.

The J gene is TRBJ2-7, the V gene TRBV3-1; D may correspond to TRBD1 or TRBD2 (7 bases each). V dropped 1 base and J dropped 7 bases, with 17 bases sitting between them. CDR3 size: 15 residues. The germline V gene has CDR1 LGHDT and CDR2 YNNKEL (reference sequence). CDR3: CASSQGQGGPVEQYF. In DNA, the CDR3 is TGTGCCAGCAGCCAAGGACAGGGAGGGCCGGTAGAGCAGTACTTC.

This clonotype was counted ten times or more. The V call is TRBV27, the J call TRBJ2-1; D uncertain. This CDR3 region has 17 residues. Trimming took off 7 bases at V and 6 bases at J, with 25 bases between the two ends. Germline CDR1 and CDR2: MNHEY and SMNVEV (reference sequence). CDR3 coding DNA: TGTGCCAGCATCTACCGAGTGGGCCCATCAAAGCGCAATGAGCAGTTCTTC. Protein product: CASIYRVGPSKRNEQFF.

This clonotype has at least ten counts. The chain joins TRBV5-6 to TRBJ2-1, with a possible D match to TRBD1 (5 bases). The germline V gene encodes CDR1 SGHDT and CDR2 YYEEEE. Trimming shortened V by 2 bases and J by 6 bases, and 12 bases separated the two germline ends. The CDR3 loop spans 14 amino acids. The CDR3 loop is CASSLRGLRNEQFF. The CDR3 DNA follows: TGTGCCAGCAGCTTAAGGGGTCTACGCAATGAGCAGTTCTTC.

This clonotype appeared many times. The chain combines TRBV27 with TRBJ2-3, with 11 bases aligning to TRBD2. The CDR3 runs to 15 residues. V was pared by 4 bases and J by 4 bases, with 4 bases of the junction left unmatched. From germline, CDR1 is MNHEY and CDR2 SMNVEV (reference sequence). CDR3 sequence: CASSSLAGVADTQYF. CDR3 sequence (DNA): TGTGCCAGCAGTTCACTAGCGGGAGTCGCAGATACGCAGTATTTT.

This clonotype was seen a handful of times. The CDR3 is CASTGTSPTGELFF. In nucleotides, the CDR3 is TGTGCCAGTACCGGGACTAGCCCCACCGGGGAGCTGTTTTTT. This chain joins TRBV19 and TRBJ2-2, with 9 bases fitting TRBD2. J was trimmed by 4 bases and V by 7 bases; bases with no gene match: 4. The CDR3 is 14 amino acids. CDR1 and CDR2 (germline): LNHDA, SQIVND (reference sequence).

This clonotype was seen repeatedly, ten times or more. The chain recombines TRBV12-3 or TRBV12-4 with TRBJ2-2; 8 positions agree with TRBD1. The CDR3 covers 16 residues. V shed 8 bases and J 2 bases; nucleotides not matched to a gene: 10. For the CDR3, the DNA is TGTGCCAGCGGGCGACAGGGGAATCTAAACACCGGGGAGCTGTTTTTT. It yields the protein CASGRQGNLNTGELFF.

This clonotype was counted ten times or more. The chain combines TRBV20-1 with TRBJ2-4; D is uncertain. From germline, CDR1 is DFQATT and CDR2 SNEGSKA (reference sequence). V lost 4 bases to trimming and J lost 3 bases, with 10 bases between them. The CDR3 extends over 13 amino acids. DNA of the CDR3: TGCAGTGCTATAGACACCAACAAAAACATTCAGTACTTC. It specifies CSAIDTNKNIQYF.

This clonotype was counted at least ten times. The chain carries TRBV7-9 and TRBJ2-5; 8 nucleotides align to TRBD1. CDR1 SEHNR and CDR2 FQNEAQ come from the germline V gene (reference sequence). This CDR3 has 13 residues. Unmatched junction bases numbered 5, after V lost 6 bases and J lost 5 bases. This chain's CDR3 is CASRGTGPETQYF. CDR3 sequence (DNA): TGTGCCAGCAGAGGGACAGGACCGGAGACCCAGTACTTC.

The chain recombines TRBV7-6 with TRBJ2-2; TRBD2 matches 7 bases. This CDR3 has 16 amino acids. CDR1 is SGHVS and CDR2 is FNYEAQ in the germline V gene. V trimming: 5 bases; J trimming: 1 base; junction bases outside the gene matches: 7. This chain's CDR3 is CASSAWGGRNTGELFF. In DNA form, the CDR3 reads TGTGCCAGCAGCGCCTGGGGAGGGAGGAACACCGGGGAGCTGTTTTTT.

Many counts were recorded for this clonotype. J is TRBJ2-3 and V is TRBV27; 7 nucleotides line up with TRBD2. Germline assignment: CDR1 MNHEY and CDR2 SMNVEV (reference sequence). The V segment lost 4 bases and the J segment 0 bases; nucleotides outside the gene matches: 4. CDR3 length: 15 amino acids. The CDR3 DNA follows: TGTGCCAGCAGTTCGCGGGGGTCTAGCACAGATACGCAGTATTTT. This sequence encodes CASSSRGSSTDTQYF.

This clonotype was seen ten or more times. This sequence joins TRBV10-3 and TRBJ2-4, with TRBD1 matching 7 bases. Germline CDR1 is ENHRY and CDR2 is SYGVKD. V trimming: 3 bases; J trimming: 3 bases; junction bases outside the gene matches: 2. There are 14 residues in the CDR3. In nucleotides, the CDR3 is TGTGCCATCAGTGAAGGGACAGACAAAAACATTCAGTACTTC. As protein: CAISEGTDKNIQYF.

Of note for this clonotype: A much larger clone sits a single nucleotide away, making a read error possible. This rearrangement joins TRBV29-1 to TRBJ2-1; 9 bases line up with TRBD2. TRBJ2-5 matches the DNA end more closely, so the J call is doubtful. This CDR3 is built from 16 residues. Germline lookup yields CDR1 SQVTM and CDR2 ANQGSEA. This chain's CDR3 is CSAKYSGGLALETQYF. The CDR3 DNA sequence: TGCAGCGCTAAGTATTCAGGGGGACTAGCTTTGGAGACCCAGTACTTC.

This clonotype was seen repeatedly, ten times or more. In DNA, the CDR3 is TGTGCCAGCAGCGGCAGGGGGGCGGGAGCCTACGAGCAGTACTTC. It specifies CASSGRGAGAYEQYF. This sequence joins TRBV9 and TRBJ2-7; D possibly matches TRBD1 or TRBD2 (7 bases each). The CDR3 is 15 amino acids. The germline V and J ends were trimmed by 3 bases and 2 bases, with 15 bases remaining between them. Germline V gene sequence: CDR1 SGDLS, CDR2 YYNGEE.

This clonotype was seen only a few times. The chain carries TRBV25-1 and TRBJ2-7; possible D gene TRBD1, 5 bases. The germline V gene has CDR1 MGHDK and CDR2 SYGVNS. This CDR3 is 11 amino acids long. Trimming cost V 7 bases and J 10 bases, with 14 bases left between them. CDR3 DNA sequence: TGTGCCAGCACGGTGGGGCTTGATCAGTACTTC. Its translation: CASTVGLDQYF.

This clonotype has more than one count but fewer than ten. This sequence joins TRBV9 and TRBJ2-7, with 9 bases aligning to TRBD2. J gave up 3 bases and V 2 bases, and 6 bases lay outside the gene matches. Germline V gives CDR1 SGDLS, CDR2 YYNGEE. The CDR3 consists of 15 residues. For the CDR3, the DNA is TGTGCCAGCAGCGTGGGGCTAGCGGGGTTCTACGAGCAGTACTTC. Protein product: CASSVGLAGFYEQYF.

This CDR3 is CSARDGVAGTDTQYF. Here the CDR3 DNA reads TGCAGTGCTAGAGATGGAGTAGCGGGCACAGATACGCAGTATTTT. The chain links TRBV20-1 to TRBJ2-3; perhaps TRBD2 as D (6 bases). CDR3 length: 15 residues. The V gene lost 0 bases and the J gene lost 1 base, with 11 bases spanning the gap. Germline-derived CDR1 and CDR2 are DFQATT and SNEGSKA (reference sequence).

This clonotype was seen a handful of times. The chain combines TRBV19 with TRBJ1-1; D perhaps matches TRBD1 (5 bases). CDR3 length: 13 amino acids. CDR1 and CDR2 (germline): LNHDA, SQIVND (reference sequence). V lost 6 bases and J lost 5, with 13 bases in between. The CDR3 loop reads CASSGGGRTEAFF. The CDR3 nucleotides are TGTGCCAGTAGCGGTGGGGGTCGGACTGAAGCTTTCTTT.

This clonotype was seen repeatedly, ten times or more. This chain uses TRBV3-1 with TRBJ2-7, with no clear D. This CDR3 is 13 amino acids long. Germline values: CDR1 LGHDT, CDR2 YNNKEL (reference sequence). V shed 1 base and J shed 5 bases, with 9 bases lying between them. CDR3 sequence (DNA): TGTGCCAGCAGCCAAGCCGGCGACGACGAGCAGTACTTC. Encoded protein: CASSQAGDDEQYF.

The sample holds many counts of this clonotype. The V call is TRBV6-2 or TRBV6-3, the J call TRBJ1-5; no definite D call. The CDR3 runs 13 residues. V shed 8 bases and J shed 4 bases, with 12 bases lying between them. The germline gives CDR1 MNHEY, CDR2 SVGEGT. The CDR3 DNA reads TGTGCCAGCGCGTGGTCGGAGAATCAGCCCCAGCATTTT. This encodes CASAWSENQPQHF.

The V and J genes are TRBV24-1 and TRBJ1-5, with D maybe TRBD1 (6 bases). The germline gives CDR1 KGHDR, CDR2 SFDVKD. CDR3 size: 18 residues. Trimming left V 3 bases short and J 2 bases short, with 19 bases between. As DNA, the CDR3 is TGTGCCACCAGTGATGGGCGTTCCGGGACACTCGGCAATCAGCCCCAGCATTTT. Translating gives CATSDGRSGTLGNQPQHF.